This T cell receptor beta chain was documented in a study of cytomegalovirus exposure and HLA in healthy donors. Study-wide results and caveats: TCR beta V- and J-gene trimming, according to a later analysis, was linked to a missense DCLRE1C variant. In a later analysis, most CMV-associated TCR beta chains appeared HLA-restricted. Exclusion applied to some V segments, including TRBV6-2 and TRBV6-3, as they were indistinguishable.

Notes on this clone: Its antigen is undetermined.

V trimming: 10 bases; J trimming: 0 bases; junction bases outside the gene matches: 12. The CDR3 extends over 18 amino acids. The V gene's germline CDR1 is SEHNR and CDR2 FQNEAQ (reference sequence). The PCR contained 60 Vbeta and 13 Jbeta primers. The table came from immunoSEQ multiplex PCR; TCRdb's copy has only in-frame clones and leaves some out. Its table lists approximately 130,000 clones. V gene TRBV7-9 combines with J gene TRBJ2-3, with 14 bases matching TRBD2. Sequencing input: PBMCs. The receptor's source is a woman aged 55-70 years in good health and CMV-seronegative. CDR3 amino acids: CATRRGLAGASSTDTQYF. CDR3 DNA sequence: TGTGCCACCCGCCGGGGACTAGCGGGGGCCTCTAGCACAGATACGCAGTATTTT. Full variable domain (rest looked up from reference TRBV7-9 and TRBJ2-3): DTGVSQNPRHKITKRGQNVTFRCDPISEHNRLYWYRQTLGQGPEFLTYFQNEAQLEKSRLLSDRFSAERPKGSFSTLEIQRTEQGDSAMYLCATRRGLAGASSTDTQYFGPGTRLTVL.